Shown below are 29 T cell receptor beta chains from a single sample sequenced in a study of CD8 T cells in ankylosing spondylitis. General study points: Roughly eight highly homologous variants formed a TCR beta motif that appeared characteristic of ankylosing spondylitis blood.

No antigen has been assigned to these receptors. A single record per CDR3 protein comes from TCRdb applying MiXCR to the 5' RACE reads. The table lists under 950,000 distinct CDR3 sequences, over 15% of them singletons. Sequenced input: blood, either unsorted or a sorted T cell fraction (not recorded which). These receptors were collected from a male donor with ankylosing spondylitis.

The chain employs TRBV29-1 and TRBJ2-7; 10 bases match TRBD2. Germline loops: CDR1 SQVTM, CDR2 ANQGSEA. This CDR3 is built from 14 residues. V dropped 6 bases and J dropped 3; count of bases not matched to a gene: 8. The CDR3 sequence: CSVSLAGGVYEQYF. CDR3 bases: TGCAGCGTCAGTTTAGCGGGAGGAGTCTACGAGCAGTACTTC.

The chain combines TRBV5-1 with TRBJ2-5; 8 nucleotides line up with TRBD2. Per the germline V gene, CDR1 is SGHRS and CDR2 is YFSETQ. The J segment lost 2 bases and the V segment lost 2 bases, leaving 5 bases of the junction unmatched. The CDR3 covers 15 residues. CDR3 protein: CASSLAGAPQETQYF. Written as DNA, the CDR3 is TGCGCCAGCAGCTTAGCGGGGGCGCCTCAAGAGACCCAGTACTTC.

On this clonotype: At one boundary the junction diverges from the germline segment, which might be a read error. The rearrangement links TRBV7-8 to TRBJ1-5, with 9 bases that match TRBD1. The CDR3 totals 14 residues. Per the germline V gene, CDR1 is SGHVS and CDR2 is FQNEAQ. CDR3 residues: CASSLTGGKQPQHF. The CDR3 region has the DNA TGTGCCAGCAGCTTAACAGGGGGCAAACAGCCCCAGCATTTT.

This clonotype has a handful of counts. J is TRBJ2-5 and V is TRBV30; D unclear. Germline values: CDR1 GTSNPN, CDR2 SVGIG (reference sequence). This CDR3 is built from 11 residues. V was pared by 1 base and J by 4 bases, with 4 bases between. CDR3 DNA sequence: TGTGCCTGGAGTGAGGGAGAGACCCAGTACTTC. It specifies CAWSEGETQYF.

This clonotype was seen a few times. The DNA for the CDR3 is TGTGCCAGCAGCTTAGCTTACCAGCATAATTCACCCCTCCACTTT. It translates to CASSLAYQHNSPLHF. This chain connects TRBV7-6 to TRBJ1-6, with no clear D. V was clipped by 0 bases and J by 5 bases, with 8 bases between them. This CDR3 has 15 residues. From germline, CDR1 is SGHVS and CDR2 FNYEAQ.

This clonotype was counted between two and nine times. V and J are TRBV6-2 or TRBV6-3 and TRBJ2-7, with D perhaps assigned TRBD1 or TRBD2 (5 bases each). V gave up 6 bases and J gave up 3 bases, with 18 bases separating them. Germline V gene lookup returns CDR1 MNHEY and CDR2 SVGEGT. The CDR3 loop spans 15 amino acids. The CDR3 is CASSPTGKGDYEQYF. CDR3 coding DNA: TGTGCCAGCAGCCCTACCGGGAAAGGGGACTACGAGCAGTACTTC.

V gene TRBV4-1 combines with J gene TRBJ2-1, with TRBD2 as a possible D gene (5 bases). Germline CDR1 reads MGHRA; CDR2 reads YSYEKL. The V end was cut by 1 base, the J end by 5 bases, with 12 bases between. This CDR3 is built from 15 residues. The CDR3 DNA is TGCGCCAGCAGCCAAGGATATCCGGGGAACAATGAGCAGTTCTTC. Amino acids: CASSQGYPGNNEQFF.

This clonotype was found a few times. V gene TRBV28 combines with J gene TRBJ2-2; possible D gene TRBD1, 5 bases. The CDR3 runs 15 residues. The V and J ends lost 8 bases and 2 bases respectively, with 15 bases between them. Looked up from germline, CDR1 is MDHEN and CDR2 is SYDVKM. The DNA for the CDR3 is TGTGCCAGCTGCCCCCCTGGGGCTAACACCGGGGAGCTGTTTTTT. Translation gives CASCPPGANTGELFF.

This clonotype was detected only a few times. This CDR3 reads CASSPGGTEIYEQYF. CDR3 DNA sequence: TGTGCCAGCAGCCCGGGGGGGACAGAGATATACGAGCAGTACTTC. The V call is TRBV11-3, the J call TRBJ2-7; tentatively, D is TRBD2 (8 bases). V lost 5 bases and J lost 4, with 18 bases in between. The CDR3 runs 15 residues. Looked up from germline, CDR1 is SGHNT and CDR2 is YENEEA.

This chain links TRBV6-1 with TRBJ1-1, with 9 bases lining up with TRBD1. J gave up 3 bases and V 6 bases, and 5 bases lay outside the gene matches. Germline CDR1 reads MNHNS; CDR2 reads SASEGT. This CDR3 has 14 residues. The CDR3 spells CASSRDREDTEAFF. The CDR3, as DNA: TGTGCCAGCAGCAGGGACAGGGAGGACACTGAAGCTTTCTTT.

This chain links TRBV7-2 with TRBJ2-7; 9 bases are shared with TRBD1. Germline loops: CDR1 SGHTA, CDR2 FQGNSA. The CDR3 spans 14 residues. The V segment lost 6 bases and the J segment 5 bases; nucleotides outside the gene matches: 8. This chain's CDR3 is CASSQNRGLDEQYF. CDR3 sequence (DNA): TGTGCCAGCAGTCAAAACAGGGGGCTCGACGAGCAGTACTTC. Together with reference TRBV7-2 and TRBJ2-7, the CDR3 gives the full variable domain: GAGVSQSPSNKVTEKGKDVELRCDPISGHTALYWYRQSLGQGLEFLIYFQGNSAPDKSGLPSDRFSAERTGGSVSTLTIQRTQQEDSAVYLCASSQNRGLDEQYFGPGTRLTVT.

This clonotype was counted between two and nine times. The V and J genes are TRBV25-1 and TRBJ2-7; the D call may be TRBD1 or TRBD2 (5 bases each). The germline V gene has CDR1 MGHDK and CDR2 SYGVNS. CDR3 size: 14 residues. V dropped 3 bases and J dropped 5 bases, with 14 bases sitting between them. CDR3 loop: CASSESGPGNEQYF. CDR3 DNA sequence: TGTGCCAGCAGTGAGTCGGGGCCCGGTAACGAGCAGTACTTC.

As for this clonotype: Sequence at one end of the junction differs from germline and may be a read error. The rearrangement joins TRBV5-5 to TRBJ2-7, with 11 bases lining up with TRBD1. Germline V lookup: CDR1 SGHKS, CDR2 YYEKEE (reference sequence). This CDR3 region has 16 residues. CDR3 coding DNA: TGTGCCAGCAGTTTGGCGCCGGGACAGGGGGAGTACGAGCAGTACTTC. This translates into CASSLAPGQGEYEQYF.

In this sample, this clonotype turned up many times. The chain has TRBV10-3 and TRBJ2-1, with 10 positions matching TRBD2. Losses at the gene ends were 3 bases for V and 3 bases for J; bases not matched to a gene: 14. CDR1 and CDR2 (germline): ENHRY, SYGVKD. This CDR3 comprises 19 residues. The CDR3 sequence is CAISDPHARSGGDYNEQFF. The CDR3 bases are TGTGCCATCAGTGACCCCCATGCGCGGAGCGGGGGGGACTACAATGAGCAGTTCTTC.

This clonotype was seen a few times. In nucleotides, the CDR3 is TGTGCCAGCAGCCCCGGGACAGGGACGTCCGTCTATGGCTACACCTTC. This sequence encodes CASSPGTGTSVYGYTF. J is TRBJ1-2 and V is TRBV7-3, with 9 bases matching TRBD1. The germline gives CDR1 SGHTA, CDR2 FQGTGA. V was pared by 5 bases and J by 4 bases, with 11 bases of the junction left unmatched. The CDR3 runs 16 residues.

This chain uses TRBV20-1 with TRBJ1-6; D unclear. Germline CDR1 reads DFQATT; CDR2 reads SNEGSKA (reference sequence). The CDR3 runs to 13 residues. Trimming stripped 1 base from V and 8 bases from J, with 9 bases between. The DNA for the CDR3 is TGCAGTGCTAGAGGATCCTCTTATTCACCCCTCCACTTT. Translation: CSARGSSYSPLHF.

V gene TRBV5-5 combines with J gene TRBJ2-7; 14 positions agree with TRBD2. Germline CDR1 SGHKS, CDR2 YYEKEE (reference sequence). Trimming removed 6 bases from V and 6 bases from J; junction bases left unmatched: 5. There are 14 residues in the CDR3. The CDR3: CASNPGLAGVEQYF. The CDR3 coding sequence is TGTGCCAGCAACCCGGGACTAGCGGGAGTCGAGCAGTACTTC.

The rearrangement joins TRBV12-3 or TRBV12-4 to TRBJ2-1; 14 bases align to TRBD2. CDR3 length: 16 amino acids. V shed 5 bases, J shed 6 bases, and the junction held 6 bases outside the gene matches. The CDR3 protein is CASSIRLAGGLNEQFF. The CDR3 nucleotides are TGTGCCAGCAGTATTAGACTAGCGGGAGGGCTCAATGAGCAGTTCTTC.

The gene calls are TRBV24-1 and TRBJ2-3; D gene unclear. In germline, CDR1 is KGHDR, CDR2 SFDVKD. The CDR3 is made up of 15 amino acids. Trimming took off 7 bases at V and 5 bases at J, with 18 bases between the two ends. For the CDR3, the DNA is TGTGCCACCAGCCAACCCCGATCCGGGTTAGATACGCAGTATTTT. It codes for CATSQPRSGLDTQYF.

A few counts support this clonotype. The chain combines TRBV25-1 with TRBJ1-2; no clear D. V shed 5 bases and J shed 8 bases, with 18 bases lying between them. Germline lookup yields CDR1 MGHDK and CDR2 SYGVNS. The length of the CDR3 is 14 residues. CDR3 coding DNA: TGTGCCAGCAGTCAACTCTATCCCTCGGGCGGCTACACCTTC. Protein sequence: CASSQLYPSGGYTF.

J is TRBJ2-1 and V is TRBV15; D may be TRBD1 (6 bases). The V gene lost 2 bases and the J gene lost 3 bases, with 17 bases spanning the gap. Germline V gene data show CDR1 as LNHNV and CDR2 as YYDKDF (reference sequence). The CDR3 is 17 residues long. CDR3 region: CATSRPGRGTHYNEQFF. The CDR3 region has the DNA TGTGCCACCAGCAGACCAGGAAGGGGGACACACTACAATGAGCAGTTCTTC.

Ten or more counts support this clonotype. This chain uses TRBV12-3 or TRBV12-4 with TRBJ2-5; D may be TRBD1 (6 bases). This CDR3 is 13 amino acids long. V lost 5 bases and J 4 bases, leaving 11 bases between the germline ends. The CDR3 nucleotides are TGTGCCAGCAGTACACAGGGTAGAGAGACCCAGTACTTC. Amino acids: CASSTQGRETQYF.

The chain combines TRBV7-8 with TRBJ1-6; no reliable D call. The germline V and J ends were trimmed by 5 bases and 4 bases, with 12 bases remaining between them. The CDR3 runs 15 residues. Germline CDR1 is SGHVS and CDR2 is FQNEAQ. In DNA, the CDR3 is TGTGCCAGCAGCCCGCGGACGGCTTATAATTCACCCCTCCACTTT. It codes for CASSPRTAYNSPLHF.

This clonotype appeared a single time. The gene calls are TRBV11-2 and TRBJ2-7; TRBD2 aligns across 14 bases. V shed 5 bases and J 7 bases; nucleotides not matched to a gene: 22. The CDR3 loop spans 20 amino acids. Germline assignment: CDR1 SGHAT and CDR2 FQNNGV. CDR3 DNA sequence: TGTGCCAGCAGCCGGGGACTAGCGGGAGATTTTGCCGTCAAACGAAGTGAGCAGTACTTC. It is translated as CASSRGLAGDFAVKRSEQYF. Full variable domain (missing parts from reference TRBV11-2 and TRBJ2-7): EAGVAQSPRYKIIEKRQSVAFWCNPISGHATLYWYQQILGQGPKLLIQFQNNGVVDDSQLPKDRFSAERLKGVDSTLKIQPAKLEDSAVYLCASSRGLAGDFAVKRSEQYFGPGTRLTVT.

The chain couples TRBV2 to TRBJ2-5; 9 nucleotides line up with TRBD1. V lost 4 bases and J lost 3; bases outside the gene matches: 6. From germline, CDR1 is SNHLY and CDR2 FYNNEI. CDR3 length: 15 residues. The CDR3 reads CASSGGTGFEETQYF. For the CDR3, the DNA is TGTGCCAGCAGTGGCGGGACAGGGTTTGAAGAGACCCAGTACTTC.

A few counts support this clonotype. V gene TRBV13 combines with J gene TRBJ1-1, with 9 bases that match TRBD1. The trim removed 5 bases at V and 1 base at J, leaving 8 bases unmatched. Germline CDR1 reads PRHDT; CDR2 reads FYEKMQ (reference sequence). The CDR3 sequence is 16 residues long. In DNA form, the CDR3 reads TGTGCCAGCAGCGAGGGGGACAGGGAAACGAACACTGAAGCTTTCTTT. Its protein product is CASSEGDRETNTEAFF. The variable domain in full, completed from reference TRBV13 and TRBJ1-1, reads AAGVIQSPRHLIKEKRETATLKCYPIPRHDTVYWYQQGPGQDPQFLISFYEKMQSDKGSIPDRFSAQQFSDYHSELNMSSLELGDSALYFCASSEGDRETNTEAFFGQGTRLTVV.

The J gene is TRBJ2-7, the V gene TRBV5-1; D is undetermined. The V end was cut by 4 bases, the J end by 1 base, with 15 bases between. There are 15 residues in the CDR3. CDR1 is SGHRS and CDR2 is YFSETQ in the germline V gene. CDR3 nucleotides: TGCGCCAGCAGCATCGCGGCAGCACTATCCTACGAGCAGTACTTC. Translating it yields CASSIAAALSYEQYF.

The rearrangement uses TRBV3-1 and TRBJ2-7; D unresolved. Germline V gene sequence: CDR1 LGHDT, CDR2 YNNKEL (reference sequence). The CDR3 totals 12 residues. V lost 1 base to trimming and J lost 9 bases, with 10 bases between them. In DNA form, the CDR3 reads TGTGCCAGCAGCCAAGGGCCTTCGAGGCAGTACTTC. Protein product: CASSQGPSRQYF.

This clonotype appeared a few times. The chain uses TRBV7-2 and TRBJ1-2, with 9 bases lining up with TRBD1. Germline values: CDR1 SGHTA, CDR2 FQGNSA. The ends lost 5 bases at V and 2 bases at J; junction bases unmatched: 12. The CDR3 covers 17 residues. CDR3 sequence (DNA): TGTGCCAGCAGCCTACAGGGGGCTCAAAAACTCAACTATGGCTACACCTTC. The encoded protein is CASSLQGAQKLNYGYTF. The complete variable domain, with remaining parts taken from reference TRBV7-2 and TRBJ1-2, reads GAGVSQSPSNKVTEKGKDVELRCDPISGHTALYWYRQSLGQGLEFLIYFQGNSAPDKSGLPSDRFSAERTGGSVSTLTIQRTQQEDSAVYLCASSLQGAQKLNYGYTFGSGTRLTVV.